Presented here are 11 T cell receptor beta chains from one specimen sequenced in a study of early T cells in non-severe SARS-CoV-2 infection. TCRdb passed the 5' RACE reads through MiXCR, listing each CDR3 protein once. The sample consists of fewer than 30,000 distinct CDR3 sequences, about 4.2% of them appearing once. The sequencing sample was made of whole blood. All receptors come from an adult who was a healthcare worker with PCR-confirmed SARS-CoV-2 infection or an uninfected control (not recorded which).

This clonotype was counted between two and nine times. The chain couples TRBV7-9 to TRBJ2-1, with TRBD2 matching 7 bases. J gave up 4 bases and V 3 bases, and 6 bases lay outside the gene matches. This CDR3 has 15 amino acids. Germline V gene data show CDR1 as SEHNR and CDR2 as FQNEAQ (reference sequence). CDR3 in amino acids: CASSFLADTYNEQFF. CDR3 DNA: TGTGCCAGCAGCTTTCTAGCGGACACTTACAATGAGCAGTTCTTC.

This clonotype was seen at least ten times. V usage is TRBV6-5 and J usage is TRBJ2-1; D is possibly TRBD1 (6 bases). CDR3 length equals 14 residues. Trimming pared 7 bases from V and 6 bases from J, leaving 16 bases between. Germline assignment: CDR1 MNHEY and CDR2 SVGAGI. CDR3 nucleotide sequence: TGTGCCAGCACAAGGGATGGGACAATCAATGAGCAGTTCTTC. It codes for CASTRDGTINEQFF.

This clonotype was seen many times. CDR3 loop: CAISSTGDRGRGGYTF. The CDR3 nucleotides read TGTGCCATCAGCTCCACGGGGGACAGGGGGCGTGGAGGCTACACCTTC. The rearrangement links TRBV10-3 to TRBJ1-2; 12 bases map to TRBD1. The CDR3 consists of 16 residues. Per germline, CDR1 ENHRY and CDR2 SYGVKD. J lost 8 bases, V lost 6 bases, and 13 bases had no gene match.

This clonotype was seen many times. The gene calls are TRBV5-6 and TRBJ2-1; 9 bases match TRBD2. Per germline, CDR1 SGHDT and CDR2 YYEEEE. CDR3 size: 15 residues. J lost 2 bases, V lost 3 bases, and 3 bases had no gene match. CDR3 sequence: CASSSLAGTYNEQFF. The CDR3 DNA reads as TGTGCCAGCAGCTCCCTAGCGGGGACCTACAATGAGCAGTTCTTC.

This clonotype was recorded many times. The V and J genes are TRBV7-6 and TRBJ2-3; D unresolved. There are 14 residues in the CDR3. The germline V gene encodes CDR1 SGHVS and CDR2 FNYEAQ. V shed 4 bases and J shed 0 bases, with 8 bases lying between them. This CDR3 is CASSSQLSTDTQYF. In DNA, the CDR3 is TGTGCCAGCAGCTCTCAACTCAGCACAGATACGCAGTATTTT. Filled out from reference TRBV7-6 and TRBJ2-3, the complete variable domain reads GAGVSQSPRYKVTKRGQDVALRCDPISGHVSLYWYRQALGQGPEFLTYFNYEAQQDKSGLPNDRFSAERPEGSISTLTIQRTEQRDSAMYRCASSSQLSTDTQYFGPGTRLTVL.

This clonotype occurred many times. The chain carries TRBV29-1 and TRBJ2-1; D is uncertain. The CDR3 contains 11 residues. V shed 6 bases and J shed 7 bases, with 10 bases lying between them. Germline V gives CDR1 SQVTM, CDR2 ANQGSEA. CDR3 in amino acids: CSVDYGNEQFF. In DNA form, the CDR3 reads TGCAGCGTCGATTACGGTAATGAGCAGTTCTTC.

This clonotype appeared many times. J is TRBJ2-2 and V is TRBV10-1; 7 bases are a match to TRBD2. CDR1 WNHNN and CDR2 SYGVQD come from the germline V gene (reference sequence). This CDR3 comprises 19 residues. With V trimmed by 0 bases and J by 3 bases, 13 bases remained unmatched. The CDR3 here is CASSESTRGGRWYTGELFF. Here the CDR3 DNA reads TGCGCCAGCAGTGAGTCGACTCGTGGCGGGAGATGGTACACCGGGGAGCTGTTTTTT.

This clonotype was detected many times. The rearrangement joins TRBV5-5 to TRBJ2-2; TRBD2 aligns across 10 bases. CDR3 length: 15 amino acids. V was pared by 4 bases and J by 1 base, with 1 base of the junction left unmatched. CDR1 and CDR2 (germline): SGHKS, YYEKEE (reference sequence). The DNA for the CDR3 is TGTGCCAGCAGCAGACTAGCGGGGAACACCGGGGAGCTGTTTTTT. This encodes CASSRLAGNTGELFF. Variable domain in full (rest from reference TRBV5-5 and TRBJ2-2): DAGVTQSPTHLIKTRGQQVTLRCSPISGHKSVSWYQQVLGQGPQFIFQYYEKEERGRGNFPDRFSARQFPNYSSELNVNALLLGDSALYLCASSRLAGNTGELFFGEGSRLTVL.

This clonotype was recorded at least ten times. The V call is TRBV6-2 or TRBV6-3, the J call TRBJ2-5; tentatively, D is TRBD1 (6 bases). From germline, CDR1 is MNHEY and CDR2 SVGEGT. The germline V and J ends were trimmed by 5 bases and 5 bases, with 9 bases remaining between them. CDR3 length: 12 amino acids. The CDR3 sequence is CASSPGDETQYF. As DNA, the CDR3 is TGTGCCAGCAGTCCAGGGGACGAGACCCAGTACTTC.

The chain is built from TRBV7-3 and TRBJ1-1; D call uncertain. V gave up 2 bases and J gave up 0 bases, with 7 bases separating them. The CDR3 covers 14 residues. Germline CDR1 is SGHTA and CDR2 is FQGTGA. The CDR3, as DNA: TGTGCCAGCAGCTTAGGGAGTATGAACACTGAAGCTTTCTTT. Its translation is CASSLGSMNTEAFF.

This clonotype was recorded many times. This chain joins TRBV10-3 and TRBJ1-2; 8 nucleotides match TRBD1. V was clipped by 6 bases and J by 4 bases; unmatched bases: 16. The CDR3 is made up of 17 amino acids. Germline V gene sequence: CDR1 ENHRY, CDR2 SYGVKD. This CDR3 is CAIRQIVWTGTSYGYTF. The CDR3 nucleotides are TGTGCCATCAGACAAATCGTATGGACAGGGACGAGCTATGGCTACACCTTC.